Shown below are 25 T cell receptor beta chains from a single sample sequenced in a study of blood T cells in healthy people across ages. For the second PCR, which ran for roughly 7 to 11 cycles, a sample-barcoded 5' primer and a J-beta primer mix were used. TCRdb analysed the 5' RACE reads with MiXCR anew, one entry per CDR3 protein. The data hold about 640,000 distinct CDR3 sequences, with roughly 41% observed a single time. Material for sequencing was blood. These receptors all stem from a man older than 75 in good health.

This chain joins TRBV6-1 and TRBJ2-1, with a tentative D call TRBD2 (6 bases). With 2 bases removed from V and 2 bases from J, the gap between germline ends came to 13 bases. The germline V gene encodes CDR1 MNHNS and CDR2 SASEGT. The CDR3 is made up of 16 amino acids. The CDR3 DNA reads as TGTGCCAGCAGTGAAAGGGACGGGGGAACCTACAATGAGCAGTTCTTC. Translated, it gives CASSERDGGTYNEQFF.

The sample holds a few counts of this clonotype. The V gene is TRBV4-3, the J gene TRBJ2-7; perhaps D is TRBD1 or TRBD2 (6 bases each). Trimming pared 3 bases from V and 0 bases from J, leaving 24 bases between. The CDR3 spans 19 residues. Germline V gene data show CDR1 as LGHNA and CDR2 as YSLEER. The CDR3 DNA reads as TGCGCCAGCAGCCAGAGGCTTGGGGGCGAGGGGAGGAGCTCCTACGAGCAGTACTTC. Translated: CASSQRLGGEGRSSYEQYF.

The CDR3 DNA follows: TGTGCCAGCAGCCCACCACGAGACGAGCAGTTCTTC. As protein: CASSPPRDEQFF. This chain links TRBV5-6 with TRBJ2-1, with D uncertain. Germline V lookup: CDR1 SGHDT, CDR2 YYEEEE. V was pared by 4 bases and J by 10 bases, with 12 bases between. CDR3 length equals 12 residues. The full variable domain, completed using reference TRBV5-6 and TRBJ2-1, is DAGVTQSPTHLIKTRGQQVTLRCSPKSGHDTVSWYQQALGQGPQFIFQYYEEEERQRGNFPDRFSGHQFPNYSSELNVNALLLGDSALYLCASSPPRDEQFFGPGTRLTVL.

The chain recombines TRBV5-1 with TRBJ2-5; TRBD1 matches at 10 bases. Trimming took 2 bases from V and 11 from J; bases not matched to a gene: 9. Germline V lookup: CDR1 SGHRS, CDR2 YFSETQ. The CDR3 is made up of 14 amino acids. This CDR3 reads CASSFSDRGNEQYF. DNA for the CDR3: TGCGCCAGCAGCTTTTCGGACAGGGGGAATGAGCAGTACTTC.

The J gene is TRBJ2-1, the V gene TRBV4-1; TRBD2 matches at 10 bases. The J segment lost 6 bases and the V segment lost 0 bases, leaving 5 bases of the junction unmatched. The CDR3 has 16 amino acids. Germline CDR1 is MGHRA and CDR2 is YSYEKL. As DNA, the CDR3 is TGCGCCAGCAGCCAAGAGAGCGGGAGGGGGTTCAATGAGCAGTTCTTC. It translates to CASSQESGRGFNEQFF.

In its sample, this clonotype was seen a few times. The chain has TRBV7-9 and TRBJ1-2; D possibly corresponds to TRBD1 (6 bases). Germline assignment: CDR1 SEHNR and CDR2 FQNEAQ (reference sequence). The CDR3 has 14 residues. V was clipped by 5 bases and J by 7 bases, with 17 bases between them. The CDR3 spells CASSQGTSLFGYTF. CDR3 coding DNA: TGTGCCAGCAGCCAGGGGACAAGTTTATTTGGCTACACCTTC.

The V and J genes are TRBV7-9 and TRBJ2-1; TRBD1 aligns across 7 bases. CDR1 is SEHNR, CDR2 FQNEAQ, per germline (reference sequence). CDR3 length: 16 amino acids. V was clipped by 5 bases and J by 5 bases; unmatched bases: 12. The CDR3 bases are TGTGCCAGCAGCCCGGTACAGGGGTATTCTAACAATGAGCAGTTCTTC. It specifies CASSPVQGYSNNEQFF. The entire variable domain, with the rest obtained from reference TRBV7-9 and TRBJ2-1, is as follows: DTGVSQNPRHKITKRGQNVTFRCDPISEHNRLYWYRQTLGQGPEFLTYFQNEAQLEKSRLLSDRFSAERPKGSFSTLEIQRTEQGDSAMYLCASSPVQGYSNNEQFFGPGTRLTVL.

The sample holds a few counts of this clonotype. The J gene is TRBJ2-7, the V gene TRBV27; 7 bases align to TRBD1. CDR1 and CDR2 from the germline V gene are MNHEY and SMNVEV (reference sequence). This CDR3 contains 13 residues. With V trimmed by 5 bases and J by 6 bases, 7 bases remained unmatched. CDR3 residues: CASSVRQGLEQYF. The CDR3 nucleotides read TGTGCCAGCAGTGTACGACAGGGTCTCGAGCAGTACTTC.

This chain joins TRBV11-2 and TRBJ2-7, with D possibly TRBD2 on 6 matching bases. The J call is uncertain, as TRBJ2-4 better fits the DNA end. Germline assignment: CDR1 SGHAT and CDR2 FQNNGV. This CDR3 region has 14 residues. CDR3 in DNA: TGTGCCAGCAGGTTCTCAGGCAGGGAGGACATTCAGTACTTC. It specifies CASRFSGREDIQYF.

A remark on this clonotype: Given a much more abundant clone one base away, this may be a read error. The chain couples TRBV6-2 or TRBV6-3 to TRBJ2-3; a possible D gene is TRBD1 (6 bases). V was cut by 6 bases and J by 4 bases, with 17 bases left in between. The length of the CDR3 is 15 residues. Germline loops: CDR1 MNHEY, CDR2 SVGEGT. CDR3 DNA sequence: TGTGCCAGCAGCCGCCTCGGGACACGATCAGATACGCAGTATTTT. It translates to CASSRLGTRSDTQYF.

Concerning this clonotype itself: A clone one base away is much larger, so this may be a read error. The chain uses TRBV7-9 and TRBJ2-7; TRBD2 might be the D (6 bases). Trimming cost V 5 bases and J 0 bases, with 14 bases left between them. The CDR3 runs 15 residues. CDR1 and CDR2 (germline): SEHNR, FQNEAQ (reference sequence). The CDR3 protein is CASSRHGGNSYEQYF. The CDR3 coding sequence is TGTGCCAGCAGCCGCCACGGGGGAAACTCCTACGAGCAGTACTTC. Looking up the rest from reference TRBV7-9 and TRBJ2-7 gives the full variable domain: DTGVSQNPRHKITKRGQNVTFRCDPISEHNRLYWYRQTLGQGPEFLTYFQNEAQLEKSRLLSDRFSAERPKGSFSTLEIQRTEQGDSAMYLCASSRHGGNSYEQYFGPGTRLTVT.

This clonotype was counted only a few times. This chain joins TRBV2 and TRBJ2-3, with 11 bases matching TRBD2. The germline V gene encodes CDR1 SNHLY and CDR2 FYNNEI. The CDR3 spans 17 residues. Germline trimming cut 5 bases from V and 1 base from J; bases unmatched to any gene: 8. This CDR3 is CASSKGTSGGRTDTQYF. CDR3 DNA sequence: TGTGCCAGCAGTAAAGGCACTAGCGGGGGACGCACAGATACGCAGTATTTT. Drawing the rest from reference TRBV2 and TRBJ2-3, the complete variable domain is EPEVTQTPSHQVTQMGQEVILRCVPISNHLYFYWYRQILGQKVEFLVSFYNNEISEKSEIFDDQFSVERPDGSNFTLKIRSTKLEDSAMYFCASSKGTSGGRTDTQYFGPGTRLTVL.

A remark on this clonotype: The junction and the germline gene differ at one end; a read error may be behind it. The rearrangement uses TRBV5-8 and TRBJ2-7; tentatively, D is TRBD1 (6 bases). This CDR3 comprises 15 residues. Germline V CDR1 and CDR2: SGHTS, YDEGEE. CDR3 region: CASSRRQATSYEQDF. As DNA, the CDR3 is TGTGCCAGCAGCCGAAGACAGGCCACCTCCTACGAGCAGGACTTC.

This clonotype was seen more than once but under ten times. The chain employs TRBV5-6 and TRBJ2-5, with 7 positions matching TRBD2. V dropped 4 bases and J dropped 5; count of bases not matched to a gene: 17. This CDR3 comprises 17 residues. Germline-derived CDR1 and CDR2 are SGHDT and YYEEEE. CDR3 sequence: CASSGRGGSIREETQYF. In DNA, the CDR3 is TGTGCCAGCAGCGGGAGGGGAGGGAGTATCAGGGAGGAGACCCAGTACTTC.

V gene TRBV14 combines with J gene TRBJ2-1; 7 bases are a match to TRBD2. Germline V gene sequence: CDR1 SGHDN, CDR2 FVKESK. CDR3 size: 15 residues. V gave up 5 bases and J gave up 6 bases; unmatched junction bases: 10. In DNA form, the CDR3 reads TGTGCCAGCAGCTTTCAGCGGGGCATGGTCAATGAGCAGTTCTTC. This translates into CASSFQRGMVNEQFF. Full variable domain (missing parts from reference TRBV14 and TRBJ2-1): EAGVTQFPSHSVIEKGQTVTLRCDPISGHDNLYWYRRVMGKEIKFLLHFVKESKQDESGMPNNRFLAERTGGTYSTLKVQPAELEDSGVYFCASSFQRGMVNEQFFGPGTRLTVL.

V and J are TRBV2 and TRBJ1-6; 11 bases are shared with TRBD1. This CDR3 is 16 amino acids long. The V segment lost 5 bases and the J segment 5 bases; nucleotides outside the gene matches: 5. Per the germline V gene, CDR1 is SNHLY and CDR2 is FYNNEI. The CDR3 DNA reads TGTGCCAGCAGTTGGGACAGGGGGGTCAATAATTCACCCCTCCACTTT. Translated, it gives CASSWDRGVNNSPLHF.

This clonotype was detected only once. The rearrangement uses TRBV3-1 and TRBJ1-4; unclear D gene. CDR1 and CDR2 from the germline V gene are LGHDT and YNNKEL (reference sequence). V was trimmed by 3 bases and J by 10 bases, leaving 9 bases between them. This CDR3 has 12 amino acids. DNA of the CDR3: TGTGCCAGCAGCCAGCCCCCAGGAAAACTGTTTTTT. It translates to CASSQPPGKLFF.

This clonotype was recorded only once. V and J are TRBV5-1 and TRBJ2-7; TRBD2 matches 14 bases. This CDR3 is 17 amino acids long. V trimming: 0 bases; J trimming: 0 bases; junction bases outside the gene matches: 2. Germline loops: CDR1 SGHRS, CDR2 YFSETQ. CDR3 amino acids: CASSLETSGRDSYEQYF. The CDR3 nucleotides are TGCGCCAGCAGCTTGGAGACTAGCGGGAGGGACTCCTACGAGCAGTACTTC.

This clonotype occurred many times. This chain joins TRBV20-1 and TRBJ2-5; possibly TRBD2 for D (6 bases). CDR3 size: 11 residues. Trimming shortened V by 6 bases and J by 5 bases, and 10 bases separated the two germline ends. Germline-derived CDR1 and CDR2 are DFQATT and SNEGSKA (reference sequence). The chain's CDR3 is CSAGTQETQYF. CDR3 nucleotides: TGCAGTGCCGGGACTCAGGAGACCCAGTACTTC.

The table lists this clonotype with a few counts. The chain has TRBV7-8 and TRBJ1-6; D is perhaps TRBD1 (6 bases). From germline, CDR1 is SGHVS and CDR2 FQNEAQ. This CDR3 has 15 amino acids. Trimming left V 1 base short and J 9 bases short, with 13 bases between. The CDR3 nucleotides are TGTGCCAGCAGCTTAGACCGGACAGAATCTTCACCCCTCCACTTT. Translating it yields CASSLDRTESSPLHF.

This clonotype was observed many times. The gene calls are TRBV7-2 and TRBJ2-3, with 10 nucleotides matching TRBD2. This CDR3 comprises 16 residues. Germline V CDR1 and CDR2: SGHTA, FQGNSA. V lost 1 base, J lost 4 bases, and 5 bases stayed unmatched. DNA of the CDR3: TGTGCCAGCAGCTTAGTAACAGCGGGAGGGGCAGATACGCAGTATTTT. Encoded protein: CASSLVTAGGADTQYF.

The chain has TRBV6-5 and TRBJ2-5; 10 positions agree with TRBD1. V was clipped by 2 bases and J by 13 bases; unmatched bases: 7. The CDR3 length is 13 residues. Germline loops: CDR1 MNHEY, CDR2 SVGAGI. The CDR3 sequence: CASSYDRGRPTYF. The CDR3 DNA reads TGTGCCAGCAGTTACGACAGGGGGCGCCCGACGTACTTC.

Remarks on this clonotype: One end of the junction varies from germline; a read error may be responsible. The V gene is TRBV5-1, the J gene TRBJ2-3; D tentatively reads TRBD1 or TRBD2 (5 bases each). From germline, CDR1 is SGHRS and CDR2 YFSETQ. CDR3 length: 16 amino acids. Here the CDR3 DNA reads TGCGCCAGCAGCTTGGACGGAGCAGGGAGTTGGGATATGCAGTATTTT. The encoded protein is CASSLDGAGSWDMQYF.

This clonotype was seen many times. V usage is TRBV5-1 and J usage is TRBJ2-7; no reliable D call. This CDR3 contains 15 residues. V lost 8 bases and J lost 3, with 21 bases in between. From germline, CDR1 is SGHRS and CDR2 YFSETQ. CDR3 in DNA: TGCGCCAGGAGCCACAAGTCTCAAGGCATCTACGAGCAGTACTTC. Translating it yields CARSHKSQGIYEQYF.

A word on this clonotype: One end of the junction varies from germline; a read error may be responsible. V gene TRBV7-9 combines with J gene TRBJ2-2, with a tentative D call TRBD2 (5 bases). Germline CDR1 is SEHNR and CDR2 is FQNEAQ (reference sequence). The CDR3 has 13 amino acids. For the CDR3, the DNA is TGTGCCAGCAGCTTAGCCAGGACCGGGGAGTTGTTTTTT. This translates into CASSLARTGELFF. Variable domain in full (rest from reference TRBV7-9 and TRBJ2-2): DTGVSQNPRHKITKRGQNVTFRCDPISEHNRLYWYRQTLGQGPEFLTYFQNEAQLEKSRLLSDRFSAERPKGSFSTLEIQRTEQGDSAMYLCASSLARTGELFFGEGSRLTVL.